This T cell receptor beta chain was sequenced for a study of CD8 T cells in Susac syndrome. Reverse transcription of roughly 0.5 to 1 ug RNA was performed with random hexamers. Each CDR3 protein gets one entry after TCRdb re-called the immunoSEQ multiplex PCR reads with MiXCR. Of about 140,000 distinct CDR3 sequences in the sample, roughly 94% are singletons; the top ten hold about 0.18%. The CDR3 extends over 12 amino acids. Trimming left V 8 bases short and J 1 base short, with 11 bases between. Germline V lookup: CDR1 GTSNPN, CDR2 SVGIG (reference sequence). The TCR sequence derives from a human donor with Susac syndrome. The sequenced sample was CD8+ T cells from PBMCs. The chain has TRBV30 and TRBJ1-1; D call uncertain. The CDR3 here is CAGTPENTEAFF. The CDR3, as DNA: TGTGCCGGCACTCCAGAGAACACTGAAGCTTTCTTT.